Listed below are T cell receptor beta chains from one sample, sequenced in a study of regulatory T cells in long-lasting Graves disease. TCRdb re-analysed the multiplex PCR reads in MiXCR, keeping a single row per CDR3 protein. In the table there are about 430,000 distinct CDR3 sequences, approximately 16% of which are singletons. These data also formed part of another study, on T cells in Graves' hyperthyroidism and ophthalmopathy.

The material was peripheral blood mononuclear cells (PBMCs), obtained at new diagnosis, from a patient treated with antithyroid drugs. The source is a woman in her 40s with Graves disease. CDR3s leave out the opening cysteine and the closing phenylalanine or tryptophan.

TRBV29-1	SVRRSQETQY
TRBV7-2	ASKNRQDTEAF
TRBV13	ASSHRTDTQY
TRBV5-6	ASSSPGPSYEQY
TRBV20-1	SAPVGGGGTGELF
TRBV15	ATSSPGQGVTGELF
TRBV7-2	ASSFSGTGRYEQY
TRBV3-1	ASSRARDRGHTEAF
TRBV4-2	GSSQASVGYEQY
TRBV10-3	AISRRENTGELF
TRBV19	ASTLGGSYNEQF
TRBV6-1	ASSAGQEAYGYT
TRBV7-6	ASSVGGVNEQF
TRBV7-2	ASSFNRLAGVPDTQY
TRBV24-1	ATTSNTGELF
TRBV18	ASSPRLAGGRDEQF
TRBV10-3	AISEMQGADYGYT
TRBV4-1	ASSQGDRGKDEQY
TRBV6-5	ASSYSIRGMRTEAF
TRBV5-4	ASSLSWTSWVNEQF
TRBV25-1	ASRTTGQPYEQY
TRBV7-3	ASSLMGGSGETQY
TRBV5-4	ASTGTDQETQY
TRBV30	AWSIQGMSGELF
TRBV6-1	ASSRRDRVFGSNRPQH
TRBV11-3	ASSSRAGSTDTQY
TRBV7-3	ASSLALRDTQY
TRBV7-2	ASSSSRSTGEQY
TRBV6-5	ASSYSPENSPLH
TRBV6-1	ASSPGTANTEAF
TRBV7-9	ASSLAAGISGNTIY
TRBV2	ASSTGGAPGTGELF
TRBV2	ASSGSVSYNEQF
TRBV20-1	SATPDGSNQPQH
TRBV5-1	ASSYYAGGPYNEQF
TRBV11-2	ASRGRGYEQY
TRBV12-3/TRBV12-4	ASSYVTGNTEAF
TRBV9	ASSVKEMGDTDTQY
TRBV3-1	ASSQGTGIQPQH
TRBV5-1	ASSGSGRIPNTGELF
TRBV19	ASTGDYNSPLH
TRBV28	ASSSRKGETQY
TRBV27	ASSLQLAGAEQY
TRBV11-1	ASSLPQLGQGSYEQY
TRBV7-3	ASSFVSGTGGLYSNQPQH
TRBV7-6	ASSPRPSETQY
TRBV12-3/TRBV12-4	ASSLAGTSGRVLSTDTQY
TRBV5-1	ASRKTGGEWDTEAF
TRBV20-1	SALGYSSLNEQF
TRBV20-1	SARANGQGGYT
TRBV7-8	ASSLVPSRRISSYEQY
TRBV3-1	ASSQEAKFTQVAGPVETQY
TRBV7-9	ASSFRGHSGNTIY
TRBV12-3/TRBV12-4	ASSLASTSGSETQY